Detailed here is one TCR beta chain. TCRdb's table, derived via immunoSEQ multiplex PCR, lists solely in-frame clones and lacks some. The sample shows 150,000 to 200,000 clones, 88% of them seen only once. The germline CDR1 and CDR2 sequences are SGDLS and YYNGEE. Trimming took 0 bases from V and 2 from J; bases not matched to a gene: 4. This CDR3 has 16 amino acids. These data come from a study of blood T cell repertoires in COVID-19. The source material was peripheral blood. The source of this sequence is a human donor in a cohort sampled during active COVID-19. The rearrangement joins TRBV9 to TRBJ2-2; 7 nucleotides align to TRBD2. CDR3 region: CASSVATSRNTGELFF. The CDR3 DNA sequence: TGTGCCAGCAGCGTAGCGACTAGCCGTAACACCGGGGAGCTGTTTTTT.